This T cell receptor (beta chain) was sequenced in a study of cytomegalovirus exposure and HLA in healthy donors. Researchers ran the PCR with 60 Vbeta and 13 Jbeta primers. Some clones are missing from TCRdb's copy, which holds only in-frame ones; the method was immunoSEQ multiplex PCR. Among roughly 200,000 clones listed, around 77% were seen once. V dropped 0 bases and J dropped 4 bases, with 16 bases sitting between them. Germline V gene lookup returns CDR1 ENHRY and CDR2 SYGVKD. CDR3 length: 17 amino acids. Sample: PBMCs. The V and J genes are TRBV10-3 and TRBJ2-4, with D possibly TRBD2 on 5 matching bases. The source is a woman in her thirties in good health and CMV-seronegative. The CDR3 here is CAISESGSVKAKNIQYF. CDR3 nucleotide sequence: TGTGCCATCAGTGAGTCGGGTAGCGTCAAAGCGAAAAACATTCAGTACTTC.